A selection of T cell receptor beta chains follows, all from one sample in a study of blood T cell repertoires in COVID-19. TCRdb's table, derived via immunoSEQ multiplex PCR, lists solely in-frame clones and lacks some. The sample yields 110,000 to 150,000 clones, 80% to 90% seen once. What was sequenced was peripheral blood. The receptors come from an older woman with active COVID-19. The CDR3 runs from the conserved cysteine through the conserved F or W. A D gene is named only where the DNA matches it firmly. The size field is filled for only some rows; it gives once, few, many or a size class.

J gene: TRBJ1-1; CDR3 length: 11; D gene: .; clone size: .; V gene: TRBV20-1; CDR3 protein: CSANQNTEAFF; CDR3 DNA: TGCAGCGCGAATCAGAACACTGAAGCTTTCTTT
J gene: TRBJ2-3; CDR3 length: 15; D gene: TRBD1; clone size: .; V gene: TRBV18; CDR3 protein: CASSHRGLSTDTQYF; CDR3 DNA: TGTGCCAGCTCTCATAGGGGGCTTAGCACAGATACGCAGTATTTT
J gene: TRBJ1-4; CDR3 length: 14; D gene: TRBD1; clone size: .; V gene: TRBV27; CDR3 protein: CASSSDRAGEKLFF; CDR3 DNA: TGTGCCAGCAGCTCGGACAGGGCTGGGGAAAAACTGTTTTTT
J gene: TRBJ2-2; CDR3 length: 16; D gene: TRBD1; clone size: .; V gene: TRBV29-1; CDR3 protein: CSVAAGTGGVTGELFF; CDR3 DNA: TGCAGCGTTGCAGCCGGGACAGGGGGTGTCACCGGGGAGCTGTTTTTT
J gene: TRBJ2-5; CDR3 length: 15; D gene: TRBD1; clone size: .; V gene: TRBV6-5; CDR3 protein: CASSLYRDSQETQYF; CDR3 DNA: TGTGCCAGCAGTCTCTACCGGGACAGTCAAGAGACCCAGTACTTC
J gene: TRBJ2-1; CDR3 length: 16; D gene: .; clone size: .; V gene: TRBV28; CDR3 protein: CASSFDVGSGGNEQFF; CDR3 DNA: TGTGCCAGCAGTTTTGATGTCGGGAGCGGTGGCAATGAGCAGTTCTTC
J gene: TRBJ2-7; CDR3 length: 16; D gene: TRBD2; clone size: .; V gene: TRBV7-9; CDR3 protein: CASSPVSGILGGEQYF; CDR3 DNA: TGTGCCAGCAGCCCTGTTAGCGGGATCCTTGGGGGCGAGCAGTACTTC
J gene: TRBJ1-2; CDR3 length: 17; D gene: .; clone size: .; V gene: TRBV6-1; CDR3 protein: CASSGDPREGPEGRGTF; CDR3 DNA: TGTGCCAGCAGTGGGGACCCCAGAGAGGGGCCGGAGGGCCGGGGGACCTTC
J gene: TRBJ1-6; CDR3 length: 16; D gene: .; clone size: .; V gene: TRBV19; CDR3 protein: CASRSQGGRKDSPLHF; CDR3 DNA: TGTGCCAGTAGGTCTCAGGGTGGGCGTAAGGATTCACCCCTCCACTTT
J gene: TRBJ2-5; CDR3 length: 14; D gene: TRBD2; clone size: once; V gene: TRBV7-3; CDR3 protein: CASSLSPGGGTQYF; CDR3 DNA: TGTGCCAGCAGCTTAAGCCCGGGAGGGGGGACCCAGTACTTC
J gene: TRBJ2-1; CDR3 length: 14; D gene: .; clone size: .; V gene: TRBV30; CDR3 protein: CAWSVLAVNNEQFF; CDR3 DNA: TGTGCCTGGAGTGTACTTGCGGTTAACAATGAGCAGTTCTTC
J gene: TRBJ1-6; CDR3 length: 15; D gene: TRBD1; clone size: .; V gene: TRBV2; CDR3 protein: CASSGTGVYNSPLHF; CDR3 DNA: TGTGCCAGCAGCGGGACAGGAGTCTATAATTCACCCCTCCACTTT
J gene: TRBJ2-2; CDR3 length: 18; D gene: TRBD1; clone size: few; V gene: TRBV23-1; CDR3 protein: CASRPIHLTGSNTGELFF; CDR3 DNA: TGCGCCAGCAGACCCATACATCTGACAGGGTCGAACACCGGGGAGCTGTTTTTT
J gene: TRBJ2-1; CDR3 length: 16; D gene: TRBD2; clone size: .; V gene: TRBV6-1; CDR3 protein: CASSQVAGVPRNEQFF; CDR3 DNA: TGTGCCAGCAGTCAAGTAGCGGGAGTCCCCCGGAATGAGCAGTTCTTC
J gene: TRBJ1-4; CDR3 length: 18; D gene: TRBD1; clone size: .; V gene: TRBV7-2; CDR3 protein: CASSEGTGPYATNEKLFF; CDR3 DNA: TGTGCCAGCAGCGAAGGGACAGGGCCCTACGCAACTAATGAAAAACTGTTTTTT
J gene: TRBJ2-1; CDR3 length: 16; D gene: .; clone size: .; V gene: TRBV5-6; CDR3 protein: CASSFRSGNIYNEQFF; CDR3 DNA: TGTGCCAGCAGCTTTCGATCAGGTAATATCTACAATGAGCAGTTCTTC